A single sample gave rise to the 18 T cell receptor beta chains below, sequenced in a study of T cell repertoires in cytomegalovirus infection. TCRdb re-derived calls from the reads in MiXCR, one entry per CDR3 protein. The sample yields 500,000 or so distinct CDR3 sequences, 16% seen once. Sequenced sample: CD8+ T cells from PBMCs. These receptors all come from a human donor in good health (CMV status not recorded). Some clones in this sample may be carry-over from other donors' samples.

This clonotype has at least ten counts. The chain carries TRBV7-9 and TRBJ1-1; 7 nucleotides align to TRBD1. The germline V gene has CDR1 SEHNR and CDR2 FQNEAQ (reference sequence). The trim removed 5 bases at V and 1 base at J, leaving 7 bases unmatched. This CDR3 is 15 amino acids long. The CDR3 sequence: CASSTSQGGNTEAFF. The CDR3 coding sequence is TGTGCCAGCAGCACTTCCCAGGGGGGGAACACTGAAGCTTTCTTT.

The V call is TRBV24-1, the J call TRBJ2-5; a possible D gene is TRBD1 (6 bases). The CDR3 has 15 amino acids. The germline V and J ends were trimmed by 5 bases and 0 bases, with 12 bases remaining between them. Per the germline V gene, CDR1 is KGHDR and CDR2 is SFDVKD. CDR3 in DNA: TGTGCCACCAGTGGAGGACAGTCGTACCAAGAGACCCAGTACTTC. Amino acid sequence: CATSGGQSYQETQYF.

This clonotype was seen many times. The genes are TRBV4-2 and TRBJ2-7, with 13 bases that match TRBD2. The J segment lost 0 bases and the V segment lost 1 base, leaving 0 bases of the junction unmatched. CDR1 and CDR2 from the germline V gene are LGHNA and YNFKEQ. This CDR3 is built from 16 residues. As DNA, the CDR3 is TGTGCCAGCAGCCAAGGGACTAGCGGGAGCTCCTACGAGCAGTACTTC. Translating it yields CASSQGTSGSSYEQYF.

This clonotype turned up a few times. The V and J genes are TRBV4-1 and TRBJ2-3; D gene ambiguous. Trimming removed 1 base at V and 5 bases at J, with 4 bases between. Germline CDR1 is MGHRA and CDR2 is YSYEKL. There are 12 residues in the CDR3. CDR3 amino acids: CASSQGLDTQYF. The CDR3, as DNA: TGCGCCAGCAGCCAAGGCCTAGATACGCAGTATTTT.

In DNA, the CDR3 is TGTGCCAGCAGTCCGGGGATCGTTCGTGGCTACACCTTC. Its protein product is CASSPGIVRGYTF. V and J are TRBV27 and TRBJ1-2, with unresolved D. CDR1 MNHEY and CDR2 SMNVEV come from the germline V gene (reference sequence). Trimming pared 5 bases from V and 7 bases from J, leaving 14 bases between. There are 13 residues in the CDR3.

This clonotype was recorded many times. J is TRBJ2-3 and V is TRBV7-3; no clear D gene. Per the germline V gene, CDR1 is SGHTA and CDR2 is FQGTGA. The CDR3 runs 14 residues. Between the trimmed V and J ends, which lost 0 bases and 4 bases, there was a span of 8 bases. CDR3 nucleotide sequence: TGTGCCAGCAGCTTAACGGCAGGTGCAGATACGCAGTATTTT. Its translation: CASSLTAGADTQYF.

The CDR3 region is CASSAGDNEQFF. The CDR3 nucleotides read TGTGCCAGCAGTGCCGGGGACAATGAGCAGTTCTTC. The V call is TRBV2, the J call TRBJ2-1; D perhaps matches TRBD2 (5 bases). The CDR3 is made up of 12 amino acids. V gave up 4 bases and J gave up 5 bases, with 6 bases separating them. The germline gives CDR1 SNHLY, CDR2 FYNNEI.

This clonotype has just a few counts. The chain carries TRBV7-9 and TRBJ2-7; TRBD2 aligns across 9 bases. Germline loops: CDR1 SEHNR, CDR2 FQNEAQ (reference sequence). The CDR3 is 17 amino acids. V dropped 4 bases and J dropped 3; count of bases not matched to a gene: 13. DNA of the CDR3: TGTGCCAGCAGCTCACCCACTAGCGGGCTGGGAAGCTACGAGCAGTACTTC. This gives the protein CASSSPTSGLGSYEQYF.

This clonotype was seen a handful of times. V gene TRBV20-1 combines with J gene TRBJ2-1, with 7 positions matching TRBD2. With V trimmed by 5 bases and J by 9 bases, 10 bases remained unmatched. This CDR3 spans 13 amino acids. Germline V gene sequence: CDR1 DFQATT, CDR2 SNEGSKA (reference sequence). The CDR3 sequence is CSARPGGSTEQFF. For the CDR3, the DNA is TGCAGTGCTCGTCCAGGCGGGAGCACTGAGCAGTTCTTC.

This clonotype was picked up many times. The gene calls are TRBV12-5 and TRBJ2-7, with a possible D match to TRBD2 (5 bases). Germline V CDR1 and CDR2: LGHNT, FRNRAP. V lost 9 bases and J lost 3, with 12 bases in between. The CDR3 is made up of 12 amino acids. The CDR3 DNA is TGTGCTAGCCAAGACGGGAACTACGAGCAGTACTTC. Residues: CASQDGNYEQYF.

The J gene is TRBJ2-3, the V gene TRBV6-1; 7 bases map to TRBD2. This CDR3 is 16 amino acids long. Germline CDR1 reads MNHNS; CDR2 reads SASEGT. The ends lost 2 bases at V and 4 bases at J; junction bases unmatched: 9. This CDR3 reads CASSERSGGEADTQYF. In DNA form, the CDR3 reads TGTGCCAGCAGTGAAAGGTCGGGAGGAGAGGCAGATACGCAGTATTTT.

This clonotype was seen at least ten times. V usage is TRBV23-1 and J usage is TRBJ2-1; D is uncertain. TRBV23-1 counts as an open reading frame of uncertain function. V dropped 0 bases and J dropped 4 bases, with 13 bases sitting between them. The CDR3 sequence is 16 residues long. The CDR3 reads CASSQSDVTPYNEQFF. In DNA form, the CDR3 reads TGCGCCAGCAGTCAATCGGACGTCACACCTTACAATGAGCAGTTCTTC.

In its sample, this clonotype was seen many times. The chain carries TRBV10-2 and TRBJ2-2, with D hard to call. The length of the CDR3 is 14 residues. Trimming took 3 bases from V and 2 from J, leaving 7 bases between them. Germline lookup yields CDR1 WSHSY and CDR2 SAAADI. CDR3 protein: CASSDHSNTGELFF. The CDR3 DNA reads as TGCGCCAGCAGTGATCACAGTAACACCGGGGAGCTGTTTTTT.

The rearrangement links TRBV9 to TRBJ2-2, with unresolved D. Trimming removed 3 bases at V and 4 bases at J, with 7 bases between. The germline gives CDR1 SGDLS, CDR2 YYNGEE. This CDR3 is 13 amino acids long. Here the CDR3 reads CASSDSSTGELFF. The DNA for the CDR3 is TGTGCCAGCAGCGACTCTAGCACCGGGGAGCTGTTTTTT.

In this sample, this clonotype turned up many times. J is TRBJ2-2 and V is TRBV11-2; D may correspond to TRBD1 or TRBD2 (5 bases each). Germline CDR1 is SGHAT and CDR2 is FQNNGV. The length of the CDR3 is 17 residues. Trimming left V 0 bases short and J 0 bases short, with 11 bases between. For the CDR3, the DNA is TGTGCCAGCAGCTTAGATAGGGGACCGCCGAACACCGGGGAGCTGTTTTTT. This translates into CASSLDRGPPNTGELFF.

The table lists this clonotype with many counts. The chain employs TRBV15 and TRBJ2-1; 8 bases align to TRBD2. The CDR3 contains 14 residues. CDR1 and CDR2 from the germline V gene are LNHNV and YYDKDF (reference sequence). V lost 6 bases to trimming and J lost 6 bases; unmatched junction nucleotides: 7. This chain's CDR3 is CATRGREGGNEQFF. The CDR3, as DNA: TGTGCCACCAGAGGTCGGGAGGGGGGCAATGAGCAGTTCTTC.

The chain uses TRBV2 and TRBJ2-3; tentatively, D is TRBD2 (6 bases). Germline assignment: CDR1 SNHLY and CDR2 FYNNEI. The CDR3 extends over 12 amino acids. Trimming removed 9 bases at V and 5 bases at J, with 12 bases between. This chain's CDR3 is CASWDFQDTQYF. The DNA for the CDR3 is TGTGCCAGTTGGGACTTTCAAGATACGCAGTATTTT. The entire variable domain, with the rest obtained from reference TRBV2 and TRBJ2-3, is as follows: EPEVTQTPSHQVTQMGQEVILRCVPISNHLYFYWYRQILGQKVEFLVSFYNNEISEKSEIFDDQFSVERPDGSNFTLKIRSTKLEDSAMYFCASWDFQDTQYFGPGTRLTVL.

This clonotype was counted at least ten times. The gene calls are TRBV24-1 and TRBJ2-5; 9 nucleotides match TRBD2. J lost 1 base, V lost 9 bases, and 5 bases had no gene match. This CDR3 is built from 14 residues. Germline V gene data show CDR1 as KGHDR and CDR2 as SFDVKD. The CDR3 region is CATSAGGIQETQYF. The CDR3 region has the DNA TGTGCCACCTCGGCGGGAGGGATCCAAGAGACCCAGTACTTC.